The clone carrying this T cell receptor beta chain was seen more than once but under ten times. Its specificity is unknown. About 450 ng RNA was reverse transcribed with alpha and beta constant-region primers. Each of the alpha and beta chains got its own library through chain-specific third strand synthesis with indices. Ligation attached cDNA to a 5' RACE adapter that carried a random hexamer and SP2 site. TCRdb passed the 5' RACE reads through MiXCR, listing each CDR3 protein once. This table has approximately 13,000 distinct CDR3 sequences, approximately 12% appearing once. This sample stems from a study of HIV-infected patients and healthy controls. General study results and limits: Treated samples reflected only about three months of therapy, arguably too short to observe immune reconstitution.

Follow-up blood was drawn about 14 weeks, roughly three months, after antiretroviral therapy began. All unsorted peripheral T cells were captured because whole blood was used without fractionation. The germline gives CDR1 DFQATT, CDR2 SNEGSKA (reference sequence). Trimming took 5 bases from V and 9 from J; bases not matched to a gene: 5. CDR3 length equals 13 residues. This clonotype was obtained from an adult with HIV infection. The donor label of this sample is uncertain. The gene calls are TRBV20-1 and TRBJ2-1; 12 bases are a match to TRBD2. This material consisted of blood, taken during antiretroviral therapy. As DNA, the CDR3 is TGCAGTGCTGCTAGCGGGAGGGCCTTTGAGCAGTTCTTC. Its translation is CSAASGRAFEQFF.